The clone carrying this T cell receptor beta chain was counted between two and nine times. Its antigen is currently unknown. This sample was included in a study of T cells in localized non-small cell lung cancer. Study outcomes and limitations: Greater T cell density in blood accompanied longer overall survival.

Libraries were prepared by immunoSEQ multiplex PCR; TCRdb keeps only in-frame clonotypes and omits some of them. The sample includes roughly 16,000 clones, approximately 90% seen only once; the top ten take approximately 3.7%. CDR3 size: 13 residues. Germline assignment: CDR1 GTSNPN and CDR2 SVGIG (reference sequence). V was clipped by 0 bases and J by 5 bases; unmatched bases: 4. This chain links TRBV30 with TRBJ2-7; TRBD1 agrees at 7 bases. Sequencing used peripheral blood, obtained before any cancer treatment. This receptor was identified in a male donor aged 60 or over with stage II squamous cell lung carcinoma. This CDR3 is CAWSVLTGDEQYF. The CDR3 coding sequence is TGTGCCTGGAGTGTACTAACAGGGGACGAGCAGTACTTC.